The clone carrying this T cell receptor beta chain was observed a handful of times. As yet, its antigen is unknown. These data belong to a study of shared clonotypes between healthy human individuals. Looking at the study overall: The people who gave samples were two women and a few men aged 18 to 49.

The assay was immunoSEQ multiplex PCR, and TCRdb's table has in-frame clones only and misses some. The sample lists 90,000 to 120,000 clones, approximately 70% occurring once. Study-wide results and caveats: In a handful of donors, 4.5% to 5.5% of naive CD4 clonotypes appeared in common. The study found lower generation probabilities in non-shared clonotypes than in those shared by all four donors.

This sequence originates from a woman between 25 and 40 years old in good health. The sample consisted of memory CD8+ T cells sorted from blood. Subset here: CD45RO+ cells pooled with CCR7-negative TemRA cells.

The CDR3 DNA sequence: TGTGCCAGCAGCTGGGGGACTAGTTTCTACGAGCAGTACTTC. It specifies CASSWGTSFYEQYF. This chain links TRBV5-6 with TRBJ2-7; TRBD2 matches at 8 bases. The V gene end was trimmed by 3 bases and the J gene end by 3 bases; junction bases not matched to a gene: 5. This CDR3 region has 14 residues. Germline lookup yields CDR1 SGHDT and CDR2 YYEEEE.